This TCR beta chain was found in a study of shared clonotypes between healthy human individuals. Looking at the study overall: The study used three CD4 naive, three CD4 memory, two CD8 naive and one CD8 memory plate per donor. Study findings and constraints: When compared with the clonotypes that were shared by all four sorted-subset donors, the non-shared clonotypes turned out to have lower generation probabilities. Some naive CD4 clonotypes, roughly 5%, turned up in common across four donors. Clonotype sharing among donors, it was expected, would be affected by sequencing depth.

Profiled with immunoSEQ multiplex PCR; TCRdb holds only in-frame clones, not every one. The table lists 2 million to 2.5 million clones, over 85% of them singletons, with 0.9% to 1.3% in the top ten. A note on this clone: What it binds is not known.

Germline trimming cut 2 bases from V and 2 bases from J; bases unmatched to any gene: 3. This CDR3 region has 14 residues. The germline CDR1 and CDR2 sequences are MGHRA and YSYEKL. CD45RO-negative cells were positively selected for CCR7, leaving out terminally differentiated effector memory CD45RA+ cells. The receptor comes from a man younger than 35 in good health. Sequenced material: naive CD8+ T cells sorted from blood. This chain connects TRBV4-1 to TRBJ2-7; the match to TRBD1 covers 7 bases. CDR3 protein: CASSQQGVTYEQYF. The CDR3 nucleotides are TGCGCCAGCAGCCAACAGGGGGTAACCTACGAGCAGTACTTC.